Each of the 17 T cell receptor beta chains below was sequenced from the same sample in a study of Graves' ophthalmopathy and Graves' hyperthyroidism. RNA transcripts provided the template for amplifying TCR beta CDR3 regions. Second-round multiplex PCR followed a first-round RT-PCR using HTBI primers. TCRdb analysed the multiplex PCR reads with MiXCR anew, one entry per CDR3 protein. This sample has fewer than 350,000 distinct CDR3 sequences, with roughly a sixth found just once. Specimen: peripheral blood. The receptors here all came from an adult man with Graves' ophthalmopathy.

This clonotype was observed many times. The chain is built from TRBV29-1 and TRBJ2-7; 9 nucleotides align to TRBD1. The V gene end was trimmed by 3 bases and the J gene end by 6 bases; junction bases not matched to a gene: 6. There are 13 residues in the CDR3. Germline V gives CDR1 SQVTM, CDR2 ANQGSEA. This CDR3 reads CSVDGTGLGEQYF. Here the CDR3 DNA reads TGCAGCGTTGACGGGACAGGGCTGGGCGAGCAGTACTTC.

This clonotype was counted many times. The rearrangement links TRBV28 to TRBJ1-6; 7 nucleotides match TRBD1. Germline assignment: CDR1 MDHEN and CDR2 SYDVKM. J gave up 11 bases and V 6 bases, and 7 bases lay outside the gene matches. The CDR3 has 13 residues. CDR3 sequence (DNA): TGTGCCAGCAGCTCACGGACAGGCCCACCCCTCCACTTT. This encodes CASSSRTGPPLHF.

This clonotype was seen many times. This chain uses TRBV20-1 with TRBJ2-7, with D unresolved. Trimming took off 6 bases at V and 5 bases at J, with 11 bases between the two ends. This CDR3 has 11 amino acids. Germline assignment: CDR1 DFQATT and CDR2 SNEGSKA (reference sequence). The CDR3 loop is CSAPGKNEQYF. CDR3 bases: TGCAGTGCGCCAGGCAAGAACGAGCAGTACTTC.

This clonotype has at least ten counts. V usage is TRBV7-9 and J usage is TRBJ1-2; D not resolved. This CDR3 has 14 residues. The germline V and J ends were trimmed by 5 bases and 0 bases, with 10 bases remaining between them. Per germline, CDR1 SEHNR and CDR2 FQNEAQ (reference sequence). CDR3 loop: CASSLGVSNYGYTF. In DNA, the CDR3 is TGTGCCAGCAGCCTAGGAGTTTCTAACTATGGCTACACCTTC. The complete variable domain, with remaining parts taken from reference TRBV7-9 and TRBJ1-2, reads DTGVSQNPRHKITKRGQNVTFRCDPISEHNRLYWYRQTLGQGPEFLTYFQNEAQLEKSRLLSDRFSAERPKGSFSTLEIQRTEQGDSAMYLCASSLGVSNYGYTFGSGTRLTVV.

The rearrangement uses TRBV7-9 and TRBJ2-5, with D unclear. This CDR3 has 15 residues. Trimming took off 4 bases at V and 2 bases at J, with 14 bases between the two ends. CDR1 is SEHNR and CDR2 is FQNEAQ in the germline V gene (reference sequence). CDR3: CASSSPPRLQETQYF. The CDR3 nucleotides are TGTGCCAGCAGCTCCCCCCCACGGCTTCAAGAGACCCAGTACTTC.

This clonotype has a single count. DNA of the CDR3: TGTGCCAGCAGTAAGGAGATCTGGAACACTGAAGCTTTCTTT. Protein sequence: CASSKEIWNTEAFF. The chain couples TRBV6-1 to TRBJ1-1; the D is unclear. V dropped 5 bases and J dropped 1 base, with 11 bases sitting between them. Germline V CDR1 and CDR2: MNHNS, SASEGT. There are 14 residues in the CDR3.

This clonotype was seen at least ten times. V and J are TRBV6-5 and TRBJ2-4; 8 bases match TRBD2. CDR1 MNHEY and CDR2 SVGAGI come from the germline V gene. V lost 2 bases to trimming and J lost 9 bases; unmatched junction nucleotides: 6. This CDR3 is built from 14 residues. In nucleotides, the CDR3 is TGTGCCAGCAGTTACGACCGTCGGGGGGGCATTCAGTACTTC. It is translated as CASSYDRRGGIQYF.

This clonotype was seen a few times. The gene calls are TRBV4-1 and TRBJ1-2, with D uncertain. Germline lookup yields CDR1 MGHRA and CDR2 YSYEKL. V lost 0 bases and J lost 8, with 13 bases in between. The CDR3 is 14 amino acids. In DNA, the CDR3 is TGCGCCAGCAGCCAAGATCTAGTCCAAGGGGGCTACACCTTC. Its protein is CASSQDLVQGGYTF.

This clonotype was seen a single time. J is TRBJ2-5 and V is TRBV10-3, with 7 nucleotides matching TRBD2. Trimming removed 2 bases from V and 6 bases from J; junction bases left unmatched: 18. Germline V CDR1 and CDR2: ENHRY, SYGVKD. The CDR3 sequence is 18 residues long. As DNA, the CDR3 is TGTGCCATCAGTGAGCCCGCGGGGGTTGGCGGGAGTATTCAGACCCAGTACTTC. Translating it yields CAISEPAGVGGSIQTQYF.

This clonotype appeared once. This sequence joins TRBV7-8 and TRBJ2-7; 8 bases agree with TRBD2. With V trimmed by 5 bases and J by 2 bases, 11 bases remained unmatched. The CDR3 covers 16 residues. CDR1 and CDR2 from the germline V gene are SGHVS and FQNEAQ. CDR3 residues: CASSLPRTSNTYEQYF. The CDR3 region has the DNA TGTGCCAGCAGCCTCCCCCGGACTAGCAATACCTACGAGCAGTACTTC.

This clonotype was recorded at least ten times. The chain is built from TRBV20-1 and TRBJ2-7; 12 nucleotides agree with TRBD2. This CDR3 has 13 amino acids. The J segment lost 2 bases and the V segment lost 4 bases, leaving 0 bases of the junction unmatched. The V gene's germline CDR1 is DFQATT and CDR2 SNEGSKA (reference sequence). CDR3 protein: CSATSGRAYEQYF. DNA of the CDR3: TGCAGTGCTACTAGCGGGAGGGCCTACGAGCAGTACTTC.

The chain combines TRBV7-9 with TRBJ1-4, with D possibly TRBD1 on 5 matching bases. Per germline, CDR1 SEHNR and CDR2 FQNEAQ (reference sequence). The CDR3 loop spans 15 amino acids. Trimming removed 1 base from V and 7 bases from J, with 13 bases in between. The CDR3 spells CASSLVWGDGEKLFF. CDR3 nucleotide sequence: TGTGCCAGCAGCTTAGTTTGGGGGGACGGTGAAAAACTGTTTTTT.

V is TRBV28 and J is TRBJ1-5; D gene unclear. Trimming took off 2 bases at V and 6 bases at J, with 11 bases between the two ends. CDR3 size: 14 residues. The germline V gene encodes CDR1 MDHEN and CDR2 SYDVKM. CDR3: CASSLLANSQPQHF. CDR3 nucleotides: TGTGCCAGCAGTTTACTGGCCAACAGTCAGCCCCAGCATTTT.

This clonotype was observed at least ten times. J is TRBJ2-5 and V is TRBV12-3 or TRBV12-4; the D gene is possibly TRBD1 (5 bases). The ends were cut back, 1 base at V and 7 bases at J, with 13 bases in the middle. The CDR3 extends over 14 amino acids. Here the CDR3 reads CASSLGARAATQYF. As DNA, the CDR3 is TGTGCCAGCAGTTTAGGCGCCAGGGCAGCGACCCAGTACTTC.

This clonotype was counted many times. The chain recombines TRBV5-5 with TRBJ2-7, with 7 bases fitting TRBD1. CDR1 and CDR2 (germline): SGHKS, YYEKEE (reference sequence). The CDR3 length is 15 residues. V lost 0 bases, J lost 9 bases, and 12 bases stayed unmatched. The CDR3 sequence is CASSLEWDSLFGQYF. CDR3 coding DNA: TGTGCCAGCAGCTTGGAATGGGACAGCTTATTTGGGCAGTACTTC.

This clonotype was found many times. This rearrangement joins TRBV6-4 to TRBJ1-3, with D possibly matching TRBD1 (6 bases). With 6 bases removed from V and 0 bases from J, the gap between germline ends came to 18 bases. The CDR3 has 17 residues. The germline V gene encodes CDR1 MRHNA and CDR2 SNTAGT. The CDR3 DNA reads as TGTGCCAGCAGCCCCAGTCGGGGGGCCAGCTCTGGAAACACCATATATTTT. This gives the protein CASSPSRGASSGNTIYF.

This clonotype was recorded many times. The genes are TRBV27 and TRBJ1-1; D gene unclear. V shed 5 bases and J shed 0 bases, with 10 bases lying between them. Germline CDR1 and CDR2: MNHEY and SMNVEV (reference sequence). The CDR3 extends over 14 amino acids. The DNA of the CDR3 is TGTGCCAGCAGTACGAGGGCCTTGAACACTGAAGCTTTCTTT. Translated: CASSTRALNTEAFF.